Below, 27 T cell receptor beta chains from the same sample are listed, as sequenced in a study of cytomegalovirus exposure and HLA in healthy donors. This PCR relied on a set of 60 Vbeta primers and 13 Jbeta primers. The table came from immunoSEQ multiplex PCR; TCRdb's copy has only in-frame clones and leaves some out. In the table there are 63,000 or so clones, approximately 71% of which are singletons. Sequenced input: PBMCs. Receptors were obtained from a man aged 50 or older in good health and CMV-seronegative.

The genes are TRBV6-5 and TRBJ2-1, with TRBD2 identical over 9 bases. The trim removed 2 bases at V and 5 bases at J, leaving 7 bases unmatched. The CDR3 is 16 amino acids. In germline, CDR1 is MNHEY, CDR2 SVGAGI. This CDR3 is CASSYGGLALNNEQFF. The CDR3, as DNA: TGTGCCAGCAGTTACGGCGGACTAGCGCTTAACAATGAGCAGTTCTTC.

The V call is TRBV5-4, the J call TRBJ1-5; 9 bases align to TRBD1. Unmatched junction bases numbered 2, after V lost 4 bases and J lost 0 bases. The CDR3 is made up of 15 amino acids. CDR1 and CDR2 (germline): SGHNT, YYREEE (reference sequence). The DNA for the CDR3 is TGTGCCAGCAGCCCGGACAGGGGTAGCAATCAGCCCCAGCATTTT. Encoded protein: CASSPDRGSNQPQHF.

V gene TRBV19 combines with J gene TRBJ1-2; 8 bases are a match to TRBD1. CDR3 length: 13 amino acids. Unmatched junction bases numbered 9, after V lost 10 bases and J lost 5 bases. CDR1 LNHDA and CDR2 SQIVND come from the germline V gene (reference sequence). The CDR3 region is CATQTGEGYGYTF. In DNA form, the CDR3 reads TGTGCCACCCAGACAGGGGAGGGTTATGGCTACACCTTC.

The chain couples TRBV29-1 to TRBJ2-7; 9 bases agree with TRBD1. The CDR3 contains 13 residues. Germline V lookup: CDR1 SQVTM, CDR2 ANQGSEA. V was pared by 7 bases and J by 2 bases, with 6 bases of the junction left unmatched. CDR3 sequence (DNA): TGCAGCGCACGGGACAGGGCAGCCTACGAGCAGTACTTC. Protein sequence: CSARDRAAYEQYF.

This clone was picked up one time. The chain has TRBV27 and TRBJ1-2; TRBD1 aligns across 7 bases. Trimming removed 3 bases from V and 8 bases from J; junction bases left unmatched: 9. The V gene's germline CDR1 is MNHEY and CDR2 SMNVEV (reference sequence). This CDR3 contains 14 residues. CDR3 sequence: CASSFNRGGGGYTF. The CDR3 nucleotides are TGTGCCAGCAGTTTCAACAGGGGCGGAGGGGGCTACACCTTC.

The chain is built from TRBV7-3 and TRBJ2-1; 9 positions match TRBD2. The CDR3 runs 16 residues. In germline, CDR1 is SGHTA, CDR2 FQGTGA. V lost 5 bases and J lost 5; bases outside the gene matches: 10. CDR3 region: CASSAGGTSQDNEQFF. CDR3 sequence (DNA): TGTGCCAGCAGCGCTGGTGGGACTAGCCAAGACAATGAGCAGTTCTTC. The full variable domain, its missing parts supplied by reference TRBV7-3 and TRBJ2-1, is GAGVSQTPSNKVTEKGKYVELRCDPISGHTALYWYRQSLGQGPEFLIYFQGTGAADDSGLPNDRFFAVRPEGSVSTLKIQRTERGDSAVYLCASSAGGTSQDNEQFFGPGTRLTVL.

V gene TRBV2 combines with J gene TRBJ1-3; no definite D call. The CDR3 is made up of 11 amino acids. Trimming pared 6 bases from V and 8 bases from J, leaving 8 bases between. CDR1 is SNHLY, CDR2 FYNNEI, per germline. CDR3 residues: CASSRSDTIYF. CDR3 in DNA: TGTGCCAGCAGCCGCTCGGACACCATATATTTT.

Only one count was recorded for this clone. The chain combines TRBV7-9 with TRBJ1-5; no clear D gene. The length of the CDR3 is 15 residues. Germline CDR1 reads SEHNR; CDR2 reads FQNEAQ (reference sequence). The V end lost 5 bases, the J end lost 8 bases, and 19 bases lay between the germline ends. The CDR3: CASSLERSIREPQHF. The CDR3 DNA reads TGTGCCAGCAGCCTAGAGAGGAGCATCCGAGAGCCCCAGCATTTT.

The chain joins TRBV10-3 to TRBJ2-2; 7 nucleotides match TRBD2. V gave up 8 bases and J gave up 5 bases; unmatched junction bases: 8. The CDR3 spans 14 residues. CDR1 ENHRY and CDR2 SYGVKD come from the germline V gene. DNA of the CDR3: TGTGCCATCGGAGGAGCGGGGTATACCGGGGAGCTGTTTTTT. Its protein is CAIGGAGYTGELFF.

This chain joins TRBV14 and TRBJ2-7; D is ambiguous. Germline CDR1 reads SGHDN; CDR2 reads FVKESK. Trimming took off 4 bases at V and 0 bases at J, with 10 bases between the two ends. This CDR3 contains 14 residues. DNA of the CDR3: TGTGCCAGCAGCCCTCTCATGAGCTCCTACGAGCAGTACTTC. Translation: CASSPLMSSYEQYF.

The chain links TRBV30 to TRBJ2-7; D not resolved. Germline V gives CDR1 GTSNPN, CDR2 SVGIG (reference sequence). V lost 0 bases and J 2 bases, leaving 8 bases between the germline ends. The CDR3 contains 13 residues. The CDR3 DNA is TGTGCCTGGAGTGTTCCCCTACCCTACGAGCAGTACTTC. As protein: CAWSVPLPYEQYF.

This clone was observed a handful of times. The gene calls are TRBV5-1 and TRBJ2-5; 9 bases are shared with TRBD2. The CDR3 has 15 residues. Germline CDR1 and CDR2: SGHRS and YFSETQ. After removal of 0 bases from V and 2 bases from J, the junction contained 2 bases not matched to a gene. CDR3 bases: TGCGCCAGCAGCTTGGATGCGGGGGGGCAAGAGACCCAGTACTTC. Its translation is CASSLDAGGQETQYF.

This chain links TRBV28 with TRBJ2-5, with D possibly TRBD1 on 5 matching bases. This CDR3 is 14 amino acids long. The V and J ends lost 6 bases and 3 bases respectively, with 14 bases between them. The germline V gene has CDR1 MDHEN and CDR2 SYDVKM. CDR3 sequence reads: CASSSRGREETQYF. The CDR3 nucleotides read TGTGCCAGCAGCTCGCGTGGCAGGGAAGAGACCCAGTACTTC.

This clone was observed a few times. The genes are TRBV5-6 and TRBJ2-7, with 9 nucleotides matching TRBD1. The CDR3 contains 14 residues. In germline, CDR1 is SGHDT, CDR2 YYEEEE. V dropped 3 bases and J dropped 6; count of bases not matched to a gene: 7. In nucleotides, the CDR3 is TGTGCCAGCAGCTGGACCGGGACAGGGTCCGAGCAGTACTTC. Translating it yields CASSWTGTGSEQYF.

The rearrangement joins TRBV7-8 to TRBJ1-5; perhaps TRBD1 as D (5 bases). The CDR3 is 16 amino acids. CDR1 is SGHVS and CDR2 is FQNEAQ in the germline V gene. The V end lost 1 base, the J end lost 1 base, and 11 bases lay between the germline ends. The CDR3 protein is CASSLGWTRSNQPQHF. The CDR3 DNA reads TGTGCCAGCAGCTTAGGATGGACAAGAAGCAATCAGCCCCAGCATTTT. Together with reference TRBV7-8 and TRBJ1-5, the CDR3 gives the full variable domain: GAGVSQSPRYKVAKRGQDVALRCDPISGHVSLFWYQQALGQGPEFLTYFQNEAQLDKSGLPSDRFFAERPEGSVSTLKIQRTQQEDSAVYLCASSLGWTRSNQPQHFGDGTRLSIL.

This chain links TRBV7-9 with TRBJ2-1; 9 nucleotides align to TRBD1. Germline V gene data show CDR1 as SEHNR and CDR2 as FQNEAQ (reference sequence). CDR3 length: 14 amino acids. Unmatched junction bases numbered 3, after V lost 5 bases and J lost 4 bases. The CDR3 spells CASSADRGYNEQFF. The CDR3 DNA sequence: TGTGCCAGCAGCGCGGACAGGGGATACAATGAGCAGTTCTTC.

In DNA, the CDR3 is TGTGCCTGGAGTAGGGGCCAACCTAGCACAGATACGCAGTATTTT. This encodes CAWSRGQPSTDTQYF. The chain employs TRBV30 and TRBJ2-3, with D perhaps TRBD1 (5 bases). The CDR3 length is 15 residues. Deletions cut 2 bases from V and 0 bases from J, with 12 bases between. Germline CDR1 and CDR2: GTSNPN and SVGIG (reference sequence). The entire variable domain, with the rest obtained from reference TRBV30 and TRBJ2-3, is as follows: SQTIHQWPATLVQPVGSPLSLECTVEGTSNPNLYWYRQAAGRGLQLLFYSVGIGQISSEVPQNLSASRPQDRQFILSSKKLLLSDSGFYLCAWSRGQPSTDTQYFGPGTRLTVL.

This clone was found a few times. The V and J genes are TRBV9 and TRBJ2-2; D call uncertain. Trimming took off 4 bases at V and 1 base at J, with 5 bases between the two ends. The CDR3 covers 13 residues. CDR1 SGDLS and CDR2 YYNGEE come from the germline V gene. CDR3: CASSSGNTGELFF. The CDR3 nucleotides read TGTGCCAGCAGCTCAGGGAACACCGGGGAGCTGTTTTTT.

The V and J genes are TRBV27 and TRBJ1-6; D unresolved. The length of the CDR3 is 14 residues. The germline V and J ends were trimmed by 6 bases and 10 bases, with 16 bases remaining between them. In germline, CDR1 is MNHEY, CDR2 SMNVEV (reference sequence). The CDR3 nucleotides read TGTGCCAGCAGGTTCAACAGTAAAGGATCACCCCTCCACTTT. It encodes CASRFNSKGSPLHF.

This chain links TRBV6-1 with TRBJ2-7, with 10 bases matching TRBD2. Per germline, CDR1 MNHNS and CDR2 SASEGT. This CDR3 is built from 15 residues. Trimming cost V 1 base and J 3 bases; bases outside gene matches: 3. The CDR3 DNA follows: TGTGCCAGCAGTGAAGAGCGGGGGGGATACTACGAGCAGTACTTC. Protein sequence: CASSEERGGYYEQYF.

The chain is built from TRBV19 and TRBJ1-6; 7 positions match TRBD1. With 5 bases clipped from V and 8 bases from J, the junction kept 6 bases outside the gene matches. The CDR3 is made up of 14 amino acids. Germline V gene data show CDR1 as LNHDA and CDR2 as SQIVND (reference sequence). The DNA of the CDR3 is TGTGCCAGTAGTTACAGGGGCCCCGATTCACCCCTCCACTTT. It yields the protein CASSYRGPDSPLHF.

This clone is a singleton in its sample. J is TRBJ2-7 and V is TRBV29-1; 7 nucleotides line up with TRBD2. Germline V gene sequence: CDR1 SQVTM, CDR2 ANQGSEA. This CDR3 contains 11 residues. After removal of 3 bases from V and 5 bases from J, the junction contained 1 base not matched to a gene. CDR3 residues: CSVEGGDEQYF. The CDR3 nucleotides are TGCAGCGTTGAGGGAGGGGACGAGCAGTACTTC.

The chain joins TRBV27 to TRBJ2-7; a possible D gene is TRBD1 (6 bases). The CDR3 is 15 residues long. V lost 2 bases and J 1 base, leaving 12 bases between the germline ends. Looked up from germline, CDR1 is MNHEY and CDR2 is SMNVEV (reference sequence). The chain's CDR3 is CASSLVQGLSYEQYF. The CDR3 DNA is TGTGCCAGCAGTTTAGTACAGGGTCTATCCTACGAGCAGTACTTC.

CDR3 DNA sequence: TGTGCCAGCAGTCCCCGGGACAGGGGTTACGAGCAGTACTTC. This sequence encodes CASSPRDRGYEQYF. This chain joins TRBV27 and TRBJ2-7, with 10 bases lining up with TRBD1. This CDR3 spans 14 amino acids. Per germline, CDR1 MNHEY and CDR2 SMNVEV (reference sequence). V shed 5 bases, J shed 4 bases, and the junction held 5 bases outside the gene matches.

The chain has TRBV5-6 and TRBJ1-3; D is unclear. The CDR3 sequence is 14 residues long. Trimming shortened V by 4 bases and J by 3 bases, and 11 bases separated the two germline ends. Germline V CDR1 and CDR2: SGHDT, YYEEEE. The CDR3 DNA follows: TGTGCCAGCAGCCCTTCAGGAATTGGAAACACCATATATTTT. As protein: CASSPSGIGNTIYF.

The chain carries TRBV19 and TRBJ1-4; maybe TRBD1 (5 bases). CDR3 size: 16 residues. Trimming removed 7 bases from V and 2 bases from J, with 17 bases in between. Germline CDR1 reads LNHDA; CDR2 reads SQIVND (reference sequence). Here the CDR3 DNA reads TGTGCCAGTACCCCCGAAGGGGTACCGACTAATGAAAAACTGTTTTTT. This gives the protein CASTPEGVPTNEKLFF.

V is TRBV2 and J is TRBJ2-5; D is perhaps TRBD1 (5 bases). The germline V gene has CDR1 SNHLY and CDR2 FYNNEI. Trimming pared 8 bases from V and 5 bases from J, leaving 21 bases between. This CDR3 is built from 15 residues. Written as DNA, the CDR3 is TGTGCCAGCGGCCGCCAGGGAAGGGGTGGTGAGACCCAGTACTTC. Its translation: CASGRQGRGGETQYF.